This T cell receptor (beta chain) was found in a study of blood T cell repertoires in COVID-19. Overall study: Both acute and convalescent COVID-19 samples were obtained from the United States, Italy and Spain.

Original analysis: Amplified reference gene primers provided the basis for estimating nucleated cell counts. Sequenced by immunoSEQ multiplex PCR; TCRdb stores in-frame clones only, minus some. The V and J calls and clone size were taken over from that table, and D and trimming were inferred from the DNA. The repertoire has fewer than 250,000 clones, more than 75% of them found once; the top ten carry 4% to 5%. Germline V gene data show CDR1 as LNHDA and CDR2 as SQIVND (reference sequence). With 1 base removed from V and 3 bases from J, the gap between germline ends came to 13 bases. CDR3 length: 16 residues.

Material for sequencing was peripheral blood. V is TRBV19 and J is TRBJ2-4; the D gene is possibly TRBD2 (5 bases). The source of this sequence is a human donor in a cohort sampled during active COVID-19. The CDR3, as DNA: TGTGCCAGTAGTATAGTTGAGGGTGGAGGCAAAAACATTCAGTACTTC. It specifies CASSIVEGGGKNIQYF.